The source of this TCR beta chain is a study of T cell repertoires in cytomegalovirus infection. One entry per CDR3 protein results from TCRdb running MiXCR on the reads. The data show 700,000 to 900,000 distinct CDR3 sequences, almost 30% seen once. This CDR3 is built from 16 residues. The germline CDR1 and CDR2 sequences are SGHVS and FQNEAQ. Note on this clonotype: Its antigen is not identified. Being one base from a much bigger clone, this may be a read error.

The clonotype was recovered from a human donor in good health (CMV status not recorded). Some clones in this sample may be carry-over from other donors' samples. The specimen was cultured CD8+ T cells from PBMCs, collected from culture after CMV antigen stimulation. V gene TRBV7-8 combines with J gene TRBJ1-5; D perhaps matches TRBD1 (5 bases). Here the CDR3 DNA reads TGTGCCAGCAGCTTAGCGGGGGAATATAGCATTCAGCCCCAGCATTTT. Protein sequence: CASSLAGEYSIQPQHF.